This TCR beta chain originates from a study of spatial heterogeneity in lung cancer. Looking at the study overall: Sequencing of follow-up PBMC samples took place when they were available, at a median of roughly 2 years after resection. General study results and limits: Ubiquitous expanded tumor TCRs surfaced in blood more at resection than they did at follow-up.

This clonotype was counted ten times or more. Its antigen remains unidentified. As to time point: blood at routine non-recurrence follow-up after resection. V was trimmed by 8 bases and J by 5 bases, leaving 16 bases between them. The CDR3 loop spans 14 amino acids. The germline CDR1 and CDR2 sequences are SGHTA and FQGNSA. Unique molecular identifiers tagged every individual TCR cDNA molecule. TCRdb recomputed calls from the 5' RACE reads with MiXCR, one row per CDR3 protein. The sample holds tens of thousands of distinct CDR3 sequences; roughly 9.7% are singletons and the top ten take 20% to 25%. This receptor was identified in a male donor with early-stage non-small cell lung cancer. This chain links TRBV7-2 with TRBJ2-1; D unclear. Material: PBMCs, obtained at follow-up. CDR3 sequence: CASYKMSIHNEQFF. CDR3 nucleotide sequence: TGTGCCAGCTACAAGATGAGCATCCACAATGAGCAGTTCTTC. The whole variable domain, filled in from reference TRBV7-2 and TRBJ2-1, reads GAGVSQSPSNKVTEKGKDVELRCDPISGHTALYWYRQSLGQGLEFLIYFQGNSAPDKSGLPSDRFSAERTGGSVSTLTIQRTQQEDSAVYLCASYKMSIHNEQFFGPGTRLTVL.